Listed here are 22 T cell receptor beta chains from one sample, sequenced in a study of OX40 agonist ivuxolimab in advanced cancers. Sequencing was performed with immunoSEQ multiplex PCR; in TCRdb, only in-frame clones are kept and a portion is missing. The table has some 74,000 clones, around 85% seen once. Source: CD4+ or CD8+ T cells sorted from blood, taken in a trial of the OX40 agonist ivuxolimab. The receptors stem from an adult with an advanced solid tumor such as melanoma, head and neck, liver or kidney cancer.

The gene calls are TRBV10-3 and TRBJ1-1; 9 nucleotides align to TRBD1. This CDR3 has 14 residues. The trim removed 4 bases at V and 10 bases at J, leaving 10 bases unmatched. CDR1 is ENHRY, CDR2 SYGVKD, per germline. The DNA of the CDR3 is TGTGCCATCAGTGGACGGGACAGGGATACTATAGCTTTCTTT. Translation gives CAISGRDRDTIAFF.

This CDR3 is CASSNPALSEAFF. The CDR3 coding sequence is TGTGCCAGCAGCAACCCAGCCCTTTCTGAAGCTTTCTTT. This chain links TRBV9 with TRBJ1-1; D is unresolved. The germline CDR1 and CDR2 sequences are SGDLS and YYNGEE. This CDR3 has 13 amino acids. V gave up 4 bases and J gave up 6 bases, with 13 bases separating them.

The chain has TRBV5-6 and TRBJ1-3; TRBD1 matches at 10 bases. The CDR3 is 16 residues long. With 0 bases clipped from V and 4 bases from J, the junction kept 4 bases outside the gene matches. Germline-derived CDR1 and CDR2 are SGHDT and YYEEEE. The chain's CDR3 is CASSLEGQGFGNTIYF. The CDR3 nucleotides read TGTGCCAGCAGCTTGGAGGGACAGGGGTTCGGAAACACCATATATTTT.

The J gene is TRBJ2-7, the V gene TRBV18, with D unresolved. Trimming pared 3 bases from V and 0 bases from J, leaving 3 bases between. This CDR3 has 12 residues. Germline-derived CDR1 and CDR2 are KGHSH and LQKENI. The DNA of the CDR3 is TGTGCCAGCTCACCGGCCTCCTACGAGCAGTACTTC. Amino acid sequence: CASSPASYEQYF. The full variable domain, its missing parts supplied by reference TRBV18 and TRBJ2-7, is NAGVMQNPRHLVRRRGQEARLRCSPMKGHSHVYWYRQLPEEGLKFMVYLQKENIIDESGMPKERFSAEFPKEGPSILRIQQVVRGDSAAYFCASSPASYEQYFGPGTRLTVT.

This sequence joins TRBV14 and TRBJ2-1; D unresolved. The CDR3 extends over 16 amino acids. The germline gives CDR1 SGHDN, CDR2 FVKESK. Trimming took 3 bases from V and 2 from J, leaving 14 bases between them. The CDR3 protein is CASSHLSSLTYNEQFF. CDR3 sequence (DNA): TGTGCCAGCAGCCATCTTTCGAGCCTAACCTACAATGAGCAGTTCTTC.

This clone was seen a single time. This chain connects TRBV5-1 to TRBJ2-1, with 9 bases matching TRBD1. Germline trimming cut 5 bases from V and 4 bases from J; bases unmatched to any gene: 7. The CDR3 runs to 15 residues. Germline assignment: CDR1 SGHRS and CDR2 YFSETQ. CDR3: CASRTGTGIYNEQFF. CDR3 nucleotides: TGCGCCAGCAGAACCGGGACAGGGATATACAATGAGCAGTTCTTC.

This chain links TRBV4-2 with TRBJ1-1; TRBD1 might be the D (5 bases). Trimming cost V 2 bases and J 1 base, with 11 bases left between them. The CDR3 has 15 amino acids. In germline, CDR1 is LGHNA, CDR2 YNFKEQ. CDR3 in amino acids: CASSQRGGQNTEAFF. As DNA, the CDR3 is TGTGCCAGCAGCCAAAGGGGTGGTCAGAACACTGAAGCTTTCTTT.

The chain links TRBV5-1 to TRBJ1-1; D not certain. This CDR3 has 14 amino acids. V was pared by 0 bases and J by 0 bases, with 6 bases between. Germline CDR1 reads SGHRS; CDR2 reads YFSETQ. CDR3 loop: CASSLGLMNTEAFF. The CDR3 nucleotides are TGCGCCAGCAGCTTGGGTCTTATGAACACTGAAGCTTTCTTT. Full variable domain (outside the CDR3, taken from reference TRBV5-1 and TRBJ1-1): KAGVTQTPRYLIKTRGQQVTLSCSPISGHRSVSWYQQTPGQGLQFLFEYFSETQRNKGNFPGRFSGRQFSNSRSEMNVSTLELGDSALYLCASSLGLMNTEAFFGQGTRLTVV.

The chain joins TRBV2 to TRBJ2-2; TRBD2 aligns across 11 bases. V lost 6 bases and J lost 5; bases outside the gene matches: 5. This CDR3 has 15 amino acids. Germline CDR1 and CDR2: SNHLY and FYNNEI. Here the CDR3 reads CASSSGTSGTGELFF. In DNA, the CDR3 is TGTGCCAGCAGCTCCGGGACTAGCGGAACCGGGGAGCTGTTTTTT. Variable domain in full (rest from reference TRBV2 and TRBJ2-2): EPEVTQTPSHQVTQMGQEVILRCVPISNHLYFYWYRQILGQKVEFLVSFYNNEISEKSEIFDDQFSVERPDGSNFTLKIRSTKLEDSAMYFCASSSGTSGTGELFFGEGSRLTVL.

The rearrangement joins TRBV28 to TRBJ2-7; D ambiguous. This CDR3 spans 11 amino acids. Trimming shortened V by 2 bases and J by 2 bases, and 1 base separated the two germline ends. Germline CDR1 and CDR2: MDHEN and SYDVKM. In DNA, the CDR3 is TGTGCCAGCAGTTTAACCTACGAGCAGTACTTC. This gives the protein CASSLTYEQYF.

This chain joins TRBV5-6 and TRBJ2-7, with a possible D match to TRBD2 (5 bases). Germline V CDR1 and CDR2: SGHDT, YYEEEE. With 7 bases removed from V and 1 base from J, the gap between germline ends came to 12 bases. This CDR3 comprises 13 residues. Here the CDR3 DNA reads TGTGCCAGCTCACACGACTATTCCTACGAGCAGTACTTC. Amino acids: CASSHDYSYEQYF.

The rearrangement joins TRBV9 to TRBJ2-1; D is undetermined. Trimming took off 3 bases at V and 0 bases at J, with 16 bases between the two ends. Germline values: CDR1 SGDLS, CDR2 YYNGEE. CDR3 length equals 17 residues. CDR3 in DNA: TGTGCCAGCAGCGCCCCCCGTGGGATGAGCTCCTACAATGAGCAGTTCTTC. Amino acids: CASSAPRGMSSYNEQFF.

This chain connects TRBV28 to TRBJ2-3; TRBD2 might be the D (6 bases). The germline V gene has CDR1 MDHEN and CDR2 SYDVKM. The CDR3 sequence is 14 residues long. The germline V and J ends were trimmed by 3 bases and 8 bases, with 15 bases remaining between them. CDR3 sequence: CASSFRRDSVTQYF. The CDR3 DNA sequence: TGTGCCAGCAGTTTTCGAAGGGACTCAGTTACGCAGTATTTT. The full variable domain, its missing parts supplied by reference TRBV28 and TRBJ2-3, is DVKVTQSSRYLVKRTGEKVFLECVQDMDHENMFWYRQDPGLGLRLIYFSYDVKMKEKGDIPEGYSVSREKKERFSLILESASTNQTSMYLCASSFRRDSVTQYFGPGTRLTVL.

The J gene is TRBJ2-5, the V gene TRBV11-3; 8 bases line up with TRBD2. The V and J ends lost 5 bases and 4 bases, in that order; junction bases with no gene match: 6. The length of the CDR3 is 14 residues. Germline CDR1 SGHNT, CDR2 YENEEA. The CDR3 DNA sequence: TGTGCCAGCAGCCTACTAACTAGCGGAGAGACCCAGTACTTC. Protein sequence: CASSLLTSGETQYF.

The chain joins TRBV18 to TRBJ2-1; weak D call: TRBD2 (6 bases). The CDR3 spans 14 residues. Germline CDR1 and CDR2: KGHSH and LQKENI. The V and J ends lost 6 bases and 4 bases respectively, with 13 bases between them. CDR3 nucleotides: TGTGCCAGCTCCCGCCCTGGGACTTACAATGAGCAGTTCTTC. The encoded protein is CASSRPGTYNEQFF.

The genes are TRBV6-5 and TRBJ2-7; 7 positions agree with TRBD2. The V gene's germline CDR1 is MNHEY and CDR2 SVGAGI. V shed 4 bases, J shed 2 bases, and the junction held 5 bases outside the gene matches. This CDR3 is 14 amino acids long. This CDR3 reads CASSSTGGTYEQYF. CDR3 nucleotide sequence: TGTGCCAGCAGTTCAACGGGAGGTACCTACGAGCAGTACTTC.

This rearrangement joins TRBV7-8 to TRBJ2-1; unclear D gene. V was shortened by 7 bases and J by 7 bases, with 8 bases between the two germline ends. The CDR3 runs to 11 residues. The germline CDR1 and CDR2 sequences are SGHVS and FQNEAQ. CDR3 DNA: TGTGCCAGCACTGGCAAAAATGAGCAGTTCTTC. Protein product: CASTGKNEQFF.

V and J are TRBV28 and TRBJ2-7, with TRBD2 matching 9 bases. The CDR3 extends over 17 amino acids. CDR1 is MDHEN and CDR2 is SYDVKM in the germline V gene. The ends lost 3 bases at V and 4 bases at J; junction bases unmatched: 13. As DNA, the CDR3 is TGTGCCAGCAGTTTGTTGGGGATAGCGGGAGCTGGATACGAGCAGTACTTC. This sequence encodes CASSLLGIAGAGYEQYF.

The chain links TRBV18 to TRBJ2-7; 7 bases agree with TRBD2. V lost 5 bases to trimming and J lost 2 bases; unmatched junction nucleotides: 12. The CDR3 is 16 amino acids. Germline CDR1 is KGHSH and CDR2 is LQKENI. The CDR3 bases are TGTGCCAGCTCAGCTTACGGCGGGAGAACTCCCTACGAGCAGTACTTC. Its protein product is CASSAYGGRTPYEQYF.

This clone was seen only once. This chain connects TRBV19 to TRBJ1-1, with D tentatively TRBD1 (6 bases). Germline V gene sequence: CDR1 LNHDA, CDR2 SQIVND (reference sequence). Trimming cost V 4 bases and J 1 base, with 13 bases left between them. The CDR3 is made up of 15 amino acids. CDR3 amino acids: CASSTRTAQNTEAFF. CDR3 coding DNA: TGTGCCAGTAGTACCCGGACAGCTCAGAACACTGAAGCTTTCTTT.

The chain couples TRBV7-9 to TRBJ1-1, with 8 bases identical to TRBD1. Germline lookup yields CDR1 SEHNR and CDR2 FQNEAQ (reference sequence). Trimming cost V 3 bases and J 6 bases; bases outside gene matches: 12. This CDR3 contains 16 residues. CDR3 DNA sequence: TGTGCCAGCAGCTTCGGCACAGGGGGTGGAACGGCTGAAGCTTTCTTT. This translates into CASSFGTGGGTAEAFF.

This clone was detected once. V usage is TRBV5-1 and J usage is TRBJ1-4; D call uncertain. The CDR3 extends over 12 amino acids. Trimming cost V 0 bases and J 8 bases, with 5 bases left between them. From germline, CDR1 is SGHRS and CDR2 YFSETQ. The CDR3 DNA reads TGCGCCAGCAGCTTGGATGGCGAAAAACTGTTTTTT. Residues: CASSLDGEKLFF. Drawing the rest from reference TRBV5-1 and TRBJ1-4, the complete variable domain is KAGVTQTPRYLIKTRGQQVTLSCSPISGHRSVSWYQQTPGQGLQFLFEYFSETQRNKGNFPGRFSGRQFSNSRSEMNVSTLELGDSALYLCASSLDGEKLFFGSGTQLSVL.